This section outlines one T cell receptor (beta chain) sequence together with its context. Dosing: nivolumab 3 mg/kg IV, weeks 1, 4, 7, 10, then every two weeks to week 26. Trimming shortened V by 5 bases and J by 4 bases, and 12 bases separated the two germline ends. The CDR3 has 15 residues. CDR1 and CDR2 (germline): SGHTA, FQGNSA. This sample was taken from a study of ipilimumab plus nivolumab after autologous stem cell transplantation. Study details: Median doses per patient: roughly five ipilimumab, about eight nivolumab.

Libraries were prepared by immunoSEQ multiplex PCR; TCRdb keeps only in-frame clonotypes and omits some of them. Of tens of thousands of clones detected, more than 80% appear once; the ten largest clones hold roughly 2.2%. The sequence derives from a male donor with diffuse large B-cell lymphoma. The rearrangement uses TRBV7-2 and TRBJ2-6; tentatively, D is TRBD1 (6 bases). The sequenced sample was PBMCs, obtained in a trial of ipilimumab plus nivolumab as post-transplant consolidation. The CDR3 DNA reads as TGTGCCAGCAGCCAACAGGGTGCAGGGGCCAACGTCCTGACTTTC. Protein product: CASSQQGAGANVLTF.